The 16 T cell receptor beta chains listed next were all sequenced from one sample in a study of T cell changes during pregnancy in multiple sclerosis. Profiling relied on immunoSEQ multiplex PCR, and the TCRdb table lists in-frame clones only, not all of them. Of around 92,000 clones listed, around 93% are singletons. The input for sequencing was peripheral blood, taken in the first trimester of pregnancy. Receptors originate from a female donor with multiple sclerosis, enrolled in a pregnancy study.

The rearrangement links TRBV9 to TRBJ1-2; 8 bases agree with TRBD1. The CDR3 runs to 15 residues. Germline CDR1 is SGDLS and CDR2 is YYNGEE. Trimming cost V 0 bases and J 2 bases; bases outside gene matches: 3. The CDR3 bases are TGTGCCAGCAGCGTAGATACAGGGGGGAACTATGGCTACACCTTC. Translating it yields CASSVDTGGNYGYTF.

The chain joins TRBV6-5 to TRBJ1-2; D remains unclear. Trimming took 2 bases from V and 7 from J, leaving 17 bases between them. This CDR3 has 15 amino acids. Germline V gene lookup returns CDR1 MNHEY and CDR2 SVGAGI. CDR3 sequence (DNA): TGTGCCAGCAGTTACGGGCAGGCCAACCCGGTTGGCTACACCTTC. As protein: CASSYGQANPVGYTF.

The chain joins TRBV27 to TRBJ1-2; 11 nucleotides match TRBD1. Trimming at V came to 6 bases and at J to 8 bases, leaving 5 bases not matched to a gene. From germline, CDR1 is MNHEY and CDR2 SMNVEV (reference sequence). CDR3 length: 13 amino acids. The CDR3 DNA sequence: TGTGCCAGCAGGCGGGACAGGGGGACGGGCTACACCTTC. This translates into CASRRDRGTGYTF.

This rearrangement joins TRBV7-6 to TRBJ1-2, with D perhaps TRBD1 (5 bases). Germline V gene lookup returns CDR1 SGHVS and CDR2 FNYEAQ. The CDR3 length is 13 residues. V was shortened by 1 base and J by 8 bases, with 11 bases between the two germline ends. The CDR3 coding sequence is TGTGCCAGCAGCTTAGAAGGGGCGGGGGGCTACACCTTC. Its translation is CASSLEGAGGYTF.

The chain couples TRBV5-1 to TRBJ2-3; the match to TRBD2 covers 15 bases. CDR3 length equals 17 residues. CDR1 is SGHRS and CDR2 is YFSETQ in the germline V gene. The J segment lost 5 bases and the V segment lost 4 bases, leaving 8 bases of the junction unmatched. The CDR3 region is CASSVGLAGGPQDTQYF. DNA for the CDR3: TGCGCCAGCAGCGTCGGACTAGCGGGGGGGCCCCAAGATACGCAGTATTTT.

The rearrangement uses TRBV10-3 and TRBJ1-1; no firm D call. Germline CDR1 is ENHRY and CDR2 is SYGVKD. CDR3 length: 15 amino acids. V was pared by 3 bases and J by 0 bases, with 11 bases between. The CDR3 loop is CAISDLLSVNTEAFF. The CDR3 nucleotides are TGTGCCATCAGTGATCTTCTCTCGGTGAACACTGAAGCTTTCTTT.

V and J are TRBV19 and TRBJ1-5; D may be TRBD1 (5 bases). The CDR3 totals 14 residues. In germline, CDR1 is LNHDA, CDR2 SQIVND (reference sequence). The V and J ends lost 6 bases and 3 bases respectively, with 12 bases between them. In DNA, the CDR3 is TGTGCCAGTAGCCAGGGATGGGACAATCAGCCCCAGCATTTT. Translated: CASSQGWDNQPQHF. The full variable domain, with the rest looked up from reference TRBV19 and TRBJ1-5, is DGGITQSPKYLFRKEGQNVTLSCEQNLNHDAMYWYRQDPGQGLRLIYYSQIVNDFQKGDIAEGYSVSREKKESFPLTVTSAQKNPTAFYLCASSQGWDNQPQHFGDGTRLSIL.

This clone turned up a few times. The V and J genes are TRBV14 and TRBJ1-6; D gene uncertain. The V gene lost 1 base and the J gene lost 3 bases, with 7 bases spanning the gap. The germline gives CDR1 SGHDN, CDR2 FVKESK. The CDR3 contains 15 residues. The CDR3 DNA follows: TGTGCCAGCAGCCAAGGACTTAACTATAATTCACCCCTCCACTTT. Protein product: CASSQGLNYNSPLHF.

The CDR3 sequence: CASSYGQGASNEQFF. In nucleotides, the CDR3 is TGCGCCAGCAGCTACGGACAGGGGGCGTCCAATGAGCAGTTCTTC. The gene calls are TRBV5-1 and TRBJ2-1; TRBD1 aligns across 11 bases. The CDR3 loop spans 15 amino acids. V trimming: 3 bases; J trimming: 6 bases; junction bases outside the gene matches: 5. Germline V gene sequence: CDR1 SGHRS, CDR2 YFSETQ.

This chain connects TRBV11-2 to TRBJ2-1; D not certain. Germline loops: CDR1 SGHAT, CDR2 FQNNGV. With 3 bases removed from V and 8 bases from J, the gap between germline ends came to 5 bases. The CDR3 spans 11 residues. The CDR3: CASSFRDEQFF. The CDR3 bases are TGTGCCAGCAGCTTTCGCGATGAGCAGTTCTTC.

The chain links TRBV6-5 to TRBJ2-4, with 9 bases lining up with TRBD1. This CDR3 contains 15 residues. Germline V gene lookup returns CDR1 MNHEY and CDR2 SVGAGI. Trimming at V came to 2 bases and at J to 7 bases, leaving 6 bases not matched to a gene. CDR3 protein: CASSYLGTGSNIQYF. The DNA for the CDR3 is TGTGCCAGCAGTTACCTAGGGACAGGGTCCAACATTCAGTACTTC.

V usage is TRBV12-5 and J usage is TRBJ1-2; D is perhaps TRBD1 (5 bases). The length of the CDR3 is 16 residues. Germline V gene sequence: CDR1 LGHNT, CDR2 FRNRAP. Trimming cost V 1 base and J 4 bases, with 16 bases left between them. The CDR3 sequence: CASGLANSDRIYGYTF. The DNA of the CDR3 is TGTGCTAGTGGTTTGGCTAATTCCGACAGAATCTATGGCTACACCTTC. Full variable domain (outside the CDR3, taken from reference TRBV12-5 and TRBJ1-2): DARVTQTPRHKVTEMGQEVTMRCQPILGHNTVFWYRQTMMQGLELLAYFRNRAPLDDSGMPKDRFSAEMPDATLATLKIQPSEPRDSAVYFCASGLANSDRIYGYTFGSGTRLTVV.

The chain has TRBV6-6 and TRBJ1-1, with D hard to call. With 7 bases removed from V and 3 bases from J, the gap between germline ends came to 15 bases. CDR3 length: 14 residues. Germline values: CDR1 MNHNY, CDR2 SVGAGI (reference sequence). CDR3 region: CASNAGLADTEAFF. The CDR3, as DNA: TGTGCCAGCAATGCGGGCCTCGCGGACACTGAAGCTTTCTTT.

This chain joins TRBV10-3 and TRBJ1-5; TRBD1 is a possible D gene (6 bases). The CDR3 extends over 14 amino acids. Germline V gene sequence: CDR1 ENHRY, CDR2 SYGVKD. V lost 11 bases, J lost 2 bases, and 16 bases lay in between. The CDR3 nucleotides are TGTGCCGCGGGCCCAGGGGATGGCAATCAGCCCCAGCATTTT. Its protein product is CAAGPGDGNQPQHF.

J is TRBJ1-5 and V is TRBV15; D may be TRBD1 (6 bases). This CDR3 is 14 amino acids long. V was clipped by 3 bases and J by 4 bases, with 10 bases between them. CDR1 LNHNV and CDR2 YYDKDF come from the germline V gene (reference sequence). CDR3 amino acids: CATSSYRENQPQHF. Written as DNA, the CDR3 is TGTGCCACCAGCAGCTACAGGGAAAATCAGCCCCAGCATTTT.

V gene TRBV7-6 combines with J gene TRBJ2-1, with D hard to call. Trimming cost V 2 bases and J 4 bases, with 6 bases left between them. The CDR3 has 13 amino acids. From germline, CDR1 is SGHVS and CDR2 FNYEAQ. The CDR3 protein is CASSLYEYNEQFF. The CDR3 DNA reads as TGTGCCAGCAGCTTATACGAGTACAATGAGCAGTTCTTC.